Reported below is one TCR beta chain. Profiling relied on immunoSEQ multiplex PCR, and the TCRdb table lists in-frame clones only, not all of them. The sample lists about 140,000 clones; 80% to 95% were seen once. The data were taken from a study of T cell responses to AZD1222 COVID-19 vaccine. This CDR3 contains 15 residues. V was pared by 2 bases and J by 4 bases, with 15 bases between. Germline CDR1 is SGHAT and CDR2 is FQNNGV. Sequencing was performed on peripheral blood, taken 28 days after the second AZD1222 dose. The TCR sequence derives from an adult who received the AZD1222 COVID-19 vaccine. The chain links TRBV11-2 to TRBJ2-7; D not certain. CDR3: CASSLRPDSPYEQYF. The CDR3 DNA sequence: TGTGCCAGCAGCTTAAGGCCCGACTCCCCATACGAGCAGTACTTC.